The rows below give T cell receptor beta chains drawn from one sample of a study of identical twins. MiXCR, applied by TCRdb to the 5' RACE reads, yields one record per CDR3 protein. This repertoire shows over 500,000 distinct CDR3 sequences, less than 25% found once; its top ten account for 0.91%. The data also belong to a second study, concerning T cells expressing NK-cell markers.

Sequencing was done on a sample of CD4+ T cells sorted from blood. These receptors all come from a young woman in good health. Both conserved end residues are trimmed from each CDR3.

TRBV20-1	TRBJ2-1	SARDGRGNEQF
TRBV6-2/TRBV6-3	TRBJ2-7	ASSYRWRPSYEQY
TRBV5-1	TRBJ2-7	ASSLGPSGNYEQY
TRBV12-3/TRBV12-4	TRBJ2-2	ASSRLAGLGELF
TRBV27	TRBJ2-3	ASSPNPRLVADTQY
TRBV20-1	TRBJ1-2	SAKGNYGYT
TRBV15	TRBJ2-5	ATSRKVPGQEGTQY
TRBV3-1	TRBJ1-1	ASSHLDGISLPF
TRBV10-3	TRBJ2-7	AINRRDSQNYEQY
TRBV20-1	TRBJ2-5	SARGAGVGETQY
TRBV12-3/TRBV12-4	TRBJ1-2	ASSLSGTVFGYT
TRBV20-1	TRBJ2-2	SAPGSGRANTGELF
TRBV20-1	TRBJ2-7	SASGILAGDMDEQY
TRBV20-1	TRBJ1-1	SARDNEAF
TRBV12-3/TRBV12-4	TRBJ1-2	ASSFERGTGYT
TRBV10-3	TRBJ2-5	AISESQGKETQY
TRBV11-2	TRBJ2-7	ASSLGLAGAYPLEQY
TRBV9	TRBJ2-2	ASSVSGAPGSGELF
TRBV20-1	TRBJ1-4	SASSDRGEKLF
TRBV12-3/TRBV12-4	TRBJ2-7	ASSLGAGGAYEQY
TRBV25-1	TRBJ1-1	ASSESTGDTEAF
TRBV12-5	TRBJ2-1	ASGDTDGTSVIYNEQF
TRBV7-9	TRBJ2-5	ASSLAPGLAETQY
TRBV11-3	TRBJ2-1	ASSWGGGLIEQF
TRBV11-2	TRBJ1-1	ASSFHANTEAF
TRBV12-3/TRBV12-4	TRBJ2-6	ASSFLTQSSGANVLT
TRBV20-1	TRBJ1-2	SPYLSGSGYT
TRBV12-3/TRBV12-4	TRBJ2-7	ASSFKVLQPREQY